The clone carrying this TCR beta chain was seen a handful of times. The V gene end was trimmed by 5 bases and the J gene end by 3 bases; junction bases not matched to a gene: 4. Germline V gene sequence: CDR1 SGHVS, CDR2 FQNEAQ. This CDR3 is built from 14 residues. This sample holds PBMCs from less than 13 ml fresh peripheral blood. The data derive from a study of T cells in Graves' hyperthyroidism and ophthalmopathy. The investigators amplified TCR beta CDR3 regions from RNA transcripts. The study used the HTBI primer set for a first-round RT-PCR of the TCR CDR3. TCRdb fed the multiplex PCR reads into MiXCR, producing one record per CDR3 protein. The table records approximately 690,000 distinct CDR3 sequences, more than 12% of them present only once.

The V and J genes are TRBV7-8 and TRBJ2-7; TRBD2 matches 10 bases. Sequencing used blood. The TCR was taken from a woman between 50 and 59 years old with Graves' ophthalmopathy. CDR3 DNA sequence: TGTGCCAGCAGCCCGGGACTAGCGTACTACGAGCAGTACTTC. This codes for CASSPGLAYYEQYF.